The next 2 T cell receptor beta chains were all read from a single sample in a study of T-cell reconstitution after alpha-beta-depleted transplantation in children. Unique molecular identifiers were incorporated into the prepared TCRbeta library. TCRdb re-analysed the PCR reads in MiXCR, keeping a single row per CDR3 protein. The data show 300,000 to 400,000 distinct CDR3 sequences, about 14% seen once. The sample in question was PBMCs, obtained from the stem cell graft. These receptors all come from a human donor who donated a stem cell graft to a child with Fanconi anemia.

The rearrangement joins TRBV5-1 to TRBJ2-1, with a tentative D call TRBD2 (6 bases). Per the germline V gene, CDR1 is SGHRS and CDR2 is YFSETQ. Trimming removed 4 bases from V and 7 bases from J, with 12 bases in between. The CDR3 runs 13 residues. This chain's CDR3 is CASSVEDYNEQFF. The CDR3 DNA reads TGCGCCAGCAGCGTTGAGGACTATAATGAGCAGTTCTTC.

Only a few counts were recorded for this clonotype. J is TRBJ1-3 and V is TRBV29-1; 9 bases are shared with TRBD1. Germline loops: CDR1 SQVTM, CDR2 ANQGSEA. The CDR3 totals 14 residues. The J segment lost 8 bases and the V segment lost 7 bases, leaving 12 bases of the junction unmatched. The CDR3 nucleotides read TGCAGCGCAGTCTATTTGGGACAGGGACACACCATATATTTT. The encoded protein is CSAVYLGQGHTIYF.